This section outlines one T cell receptor beta chain sequence together with its context. Its specificity is unknown. Germline CDR1 and CDR2: SQVTM and ANQGSEA. This CDR3 region has 14 residues. V was clipped by 6 bases and J by 5 bases, with 19 bases between them. This entry belongs to a study of T cell responses to AZD1222 COVID-19 vaccine. The study's findings and limits: Unmutated variant regions are reportedly targeted by nearly half of spike-specific TCRs. Dominant at 160-218 and 743-854, vaccine-associated CD4 TCRs also spanned spike. Baseline antibody screening turned up just 6 or 7 seropositive AZD1222 recipients.

Here immunoSEQ multiplex PCR was the method, and the copy in TCRdb shows in-frame clones only, minus some. The sample holds about 64,000 clones, 75% to 95% seen once. The gene calls are TRBV29-1 and TRBJ2-5; tentatively, D is TRBD1 (8 bases). This material consisted of peripheral blood, taken 28 days after the second dose of the MenACWY control vaccine. The TCR originated in an adult who received the MenACWY meningococcal vaccine as a control. The DNA of the CDR3 is TGCAGCGTCGAGAGGACAGGGCGGGGGGAGACCCAGTACTTC. Its protein is CSVERTGRGETQYF.